The 4 T cell receptor beta chains below were found in one sample sequenced in a study of OX40 agonist ivuxolimab in advanced cancers. Receptors were amplified or captured by the immunoSEQ multiplex PCR assay. TCRdb re-hosts the immuneACCESS table, in-frame sequences only. Its copies lack some clones; in the studies checked, an unresolved V gene accounts for under half of them, and the cause for the rest is not known. The sample table lists 50,000 to 75,000 clones, around 86% of them with a count of one. Of the sample, 3.4% is held by the ten largest clones. The sample consisted of CD4+ or CD8+ T cells sorted from blood, taken in a trial of the OX40 agonist ivuxolimab. The receptors derive from an adult with an advanced solid tumor such as melanoma, head and neck, liver or kidney cancer.

The rearrangement links TRBV10-3 to TRBJ2-4; weak D call: TRBD2 (5 bases). The CDR3 spans 13 residues. In germline, CDR1 is ENHRY, CDR2 SYGVKD. V shed 8 bases and J shed 3 bases, with 11 bases lying between them. CDR3 in DNA: TGTGCCATCGGCGGGCAGGTCAAAAACATTCAGTACTTC. This encodes CAIGGQVKNIQYF.

The chain carries TRBV28 and TRBJ2-5; 11 bases match TRBD2. The CDR3 spans 16 residues. With 3 bases clipped from V and 7 bases from J, the junction kept 10 bases outside the gene matches. Germline V CDR1 and CDR2: MDHEN, SYDVKM. The chain's CDR3 is CASSLTTSGVGGTQYF. The CDR3 region has the DNA TGTGCCAGCAGTTTGACGACTAGCGGGGTGGGTGGGACCCAGTACTTC.

The V gene is TRBV7-9, the J gene TRBJ1-2, with D hard to call. The CDR3 sequence is 15 residues long. The ends were cut back, 3 bases at V and 4 bases at J, with 15 bases in the middle. Germline assignment: CDR1 SEHNR and CDR2 FQNEAQ (reference sequence). The CDR3 loop is CASSFKGVNLYGYTF. The CDR3 DNA sequence: TGTGCCAGCAGCTTTAAGGGCGTGAACCTCTATGGCTACACCTTC.

The V gene is TRBV6-1, the J gene TRBJ2-1, with D hard to call. Germline CDR1 and CDR2: MNHNS and SASEGT. Trimming removed 2 bases at V and 10 bases at J, with 12 bases between. The CDR3 totals 13 residues. CDR3 sequence: CASSEMVVGEQFF. The CDR3 DNA reads as TGTGCCAGCAGTGAAATGGTGGTTGGCGAGCAGTTCTTC.